Presented here are 12 T cell receptor beta chains from one specimen sequenced in a study of response to subunit inactivated influenza vaccine (dated by TCRdb to the late 2010s). The library was built by means of RT-PCR. The instrument given in TCRdb is Illumina HiSeq 2500. The public reads were quality trimmed at Q25 with fastp and then assembled into clones with MiXCR by TCRdb, keeping productive beta chains. Identical CDR3 protein sequences are pooled into one entry, listed with their most common genes and DNA. Recorded for this sample are roughly 790,000 distinct CDR3 sequences; about 20% of them occurred a single time. More than 8.5% of the sample is in the top ten clones. Material: PBMCs from blood, obtained approximately 5 days after vaccination. The receptor source for this set is a man in his forties or fifties who received an inactivated influenza vaccine. Donor details come from another sample of the same person, matched by shared clones.

This clonotype was detected ten times or more. CDR3 in DNA: TGTGCCAGCAGCTTGCAGGGGTCTCAGCCCCAGCATTTT. Encoded protein: CASSLQGSQPQHF. The gene calls are TRBV12-3 or TRBV12-4 and TRBJ1-5, with D perhaps TRBD1 (6 bases). Trimming removed 6 bases at V and 6 bases at J, with 12 bases between. The CDR3 contains 13 residues.

This clonotype was counted only a few times. The V gene is TRBV5-6, the J gene TRBJ1-1; weak D call: TRBD1 (5 bases). Trimming left V 4 bases short and J 2 bases short, with 12 bases between. There are 14 residues in the CDR3. CDR1 and CDR2 from the germline V gene are SGHDT and YYEEEE. CDR3 sequence: CASSVRGSNTEAFF. Here the CDR3 DNA reads TGTGCCAGCAGCGTAAGGGGCTCCAACACTGAAGCTTTCTTT.

This chain links TRBV2 with TRBJ1-1; no clear D. V was clipped by 3 bases and J by 0 bases, with 8 bases between them. The CDR3 consists of 14 residues. From germline, CDR1 is SNHLY and CDR2 FYNNEI. CDR3 region: CASSEVMMNTEAFF. DNA of the CDR3: TGTGCCAGCAGTGAGGTGATGATGAACACTGAAGCTTTCTTT.

This clonotype has only a few counts. The chain combines TRBV7-8 with TRBJ2-1, with 8 bases matching TRBD2. The CDR3 covers 20 residues. CDR1 and CDR2 from the germline V gene are SGHVS and FQNEAQ. The J segment lost 9 bases and the V segment lost 2 bases, leaving 24 bases of the junction unmatched. The CDR3 spells CASSLFQVNSGTDFPGEQFF. DNA for the CDR3: TGTGCCAGCAGCTTATTCCAGGTGAATAGCGGGACGGATTTTCCTGGTGAGCAGTTCTTC.

This sequence joins TRBV29-1 and TRBJ1-5; 7 nucleotides align to TRBD1. The CDR3 has 13 residues. J gave up 4 bases and V 4 bases, and 4 bases lay outside the gene matches. CDR1 SQVTM and CDR2 ANQGSEA come from the germline V gene. The CDR3 nucleotides are TGCAGCGTTGCGGGACAGAGAAATCAGCCCCAGCATTTT. Translation gives CSVAGQRNQPQHF.

This clonotype was seen more than once but under ten times. This chain links TRBV6-2 or TRBV6-3 with TRBJ2-5; TRBD1 matches at 9 bases. This CDR3 region has 16 residues. CDR1 MNHEY and CDR2 SVGEGT come from the germline V gene. V lost 2 bases to trimming and J lost 1 base; unmatched junction nucleotides: 5. The CDR3 sequence: CASSYGDRGFQETQYF. CDR3 DNA: TGTGCCAGCAGTTACGGTGACAGGGGGTTCCAAGAGACCCAGTACTTC.

This clonotype was detected a few times. CDR3 DNA sequence: TGCAGTGCTAGACGACAGAATTCACCCCTCCACTTT. Residues: CSARRQNSPLHF. The chain has TRBV20-1 and TRBJ1-6; TRBD1 might be the D (5 bases). This CDR3 contains 12 residues. Trimming shortened V by 2 bases and J by 7 bases, and 6 bases separated the two germline ends. Germline assignment: CDR1 DFQATT and CDR2 SNEGSKA (reference sequence).

In this sample, this clonotype turned up many times. The chain has TRBV12-3 or TRBV12-4 and TRBJ2-3; TRBD1 aligns across 7 bases. The CDR3 contains 16 residues. Trimming cost V 5 bases and J 4 bases; bases outside gene matches: 12. CDR3 sequence (DNA): TGTGCCAGCAGTGCCACACAGGGGATGAGGCCAGATACGCAGTATTTT. This codes for CASSATQGMRPDTQYF.

The table lists this clonotype with a few counts. V is TRBV10-3 and J is TRBJ1-1, with 7 positions matching TRBD1. The V gene's germline CDR1 is ENHRY and CDR2 SYGVKD. V was clipped by 2 bases and J by 2 bases; unmatched bases: 2. This CDR3 has 14 residues. CDR3 DNA sequence: TGTGCCATCAGTGAGAACAGGGGAAACACTGAAGCTTTCTTT. This codes for CAISENRGNTEAFF.

In this sample, this clonotype turned up a few times. This sequence joins TRBV4-3 and TRBJ2-7, with D perhaps TRBD1 (5 bases). V lost 1 base and J 5 bases, leaving 9 bases between the germline ends. The CDR3 is made up of 13 amino acids. Germline V gives CDR1 LGHNA, CDR2 YSLEER. The CDR3 nucleotides are TGCGCCAGCAGCCAAGTTGAAGGGGACGAGCAGTACTTC. Translated: CASSQVEGDEQYF.

This clonotype occurred a few times. This chain uses TRBV6-1 with TRBJ1-6; tentatively, D is TRBD1 (6 bases). Trimming removed 6 bases from V and 0 bases from J, with 15 bases in between. The germline CDR1 and CDR2 sequences are MNHNS and SASEGT. The CDR3 totals 17 residues. The CDR3 nucleotides are TGTGCCAGCAGCCCCAGCGGACAGAGCTCCTATAATTCACCCCTCCACTTT. This encodes CASSPSGQSSYNSPLHF.

This clonotype was seen only a few times. J is TRBJ2-5 and V is TRBV28; D perhaps matches TRBD2 (5 bases). Between the trimmed V and J ends, which lost 4 bases and 4 bases, there was a span of 13 bases. Germline-derived CDR1 and CDR2 are MDHEN and SYDVKM. The CDR3 sequence is 14 residues long. The CDR3 here is CASSSAGLLETQYF. The CDR3 nucleotides are TGTGCCAGCAGTTCCGCCGGACTCTTAGAGACCCAGTACTTC.